Listed below are T cell receptor beta chains from one sample, sequenced in a study of T-cell memory formation after mild COVID-19. A single record per CDR3 protein comes from TCRdb applying MiXCR to the 5' RACE reads. The table lists 200,000 to 250,000 distinct CDR3 sequences, about 9.2% of them singletons. Input material: PBMCs or a T cell subset sorted from them (not recorded which). The receptor source for this set is a man aged 18 to 29 who had mild COVID-19 (a few samples of this study predate the infection). Cell type and time point are not known. Both conserved end residues are part of each CDR3. D genes are given only for firm matches. Clone size, where shown, is once, few, many, or a class for clones that have expanded.

D: .; J: TRBJ2-3; length: 14; V: TRBV4-3; size: .; DNA: TGCGCCAGCAGCCAAGAACCAAACACAGATACGCAGTATTTT; CDR3: CASSQEPNTDTQYF
D: .; J: TRBJ2-3; length: 15; V: TRBV10-3; size: .; DNA: TGTGCCATCACCGCCGCGGGGCCCGGCACAGATACGCAGTATTTT; CDR3: CAITAAGPGTDTQYF
D: TRBD1; J: TRBJ1-2; length: 16; V: TRBV5-1; size: few; DNA: TGCGCCAGCGCGCGGGGACAGCGGCCCTCTAACTATGGCTACACCTTC; CDR3: CASARGQRPSNYGYTF
D: .; J: TRBJ1-1; length: 14; V: TRBV7-2; size: few; DNA: TGTGCCAGCAGCTTAGCGTTAGTGAACACTGAAGCTTTCTTT; CDR3: CASSLALVNTEAFF
D: .; J: TRBJ1-2; length: 12; V: TRBV12-5; size: .; DNA: TGTGCTAGTGGTTTGGGGACGGGTGGGTCGACCTTC; CDR3: CASGLGTGGSTF
D: .; J: TRBJ2-2; length: 13; V: TRBV12-3/TRBV12-4; size: few; DNA: TGTGCCAGCAGTCCTCAGGGTCCCGGGGAGCTGTTTTTT; CDR3: CASSPQGPGELFF
D: TRBD2; J: TRBJ2-2; length: 14; V: TRBV5-1; size: few; DNA: TGCGCCAGCAGCTTGTCGGGGGGGTCCGGGGAGCTGTTTTTT; CDR3: CASSLSGGSGELFF
D: .; J: TRBJ2-2; length: 15; V: TRBV7-9; size: .; DNA: TGTGCCAGCAGCTTCTCTGCGTACCTCACCGGGGAGCTGTTTTTT; CDR3: CASSFSAYLTGELFF
D: .; J: TRBJ2-7; length: 15; V: TRBV6-6; size: .; DNA: TGTGCCAGCAGTTACTCCCACGAATATCCCTACGAGCAGTACTTC; CDR3: CASSYSHEYPYEQYF
D: TRBD1; J: TRBJ2-5; length: 13; V: TRBV5-1; size: medium-sized; DNA: TGCGCCAGCAGCGGGACAGCGCAAGAGACCCAGTACTTC; CDR3: CASSGTAQETQYF
D: TRBD2; J: TRBJ2-3; length: 13; V: TRBV12-3/TRBV12-4; size: few; DNA: TGTGCCAGCATACTAGCGGCCACAGATACGCAGTATTTT; CDR3: CASILAATDTQYF
D: TRBD1; J: TRBJ1-1; length: 13; V: TRBV7-2; size: few; DNA: TGTGCCAGCAGCCCCCGACAGGGAACGGAAGCTTTCTTT; CDR3: CASSPRQGTEAFF
D: .; J: TRBJ2-3; length: 15; V: TRBV4-1; size: .; DNA: TGCGCCAGCAGCCAAGCGGGGGCCCGATATGACACGCAGTATTTT; CDR3: CASSQAGARYDTQYF
D: .; J: TRBJ1-1; length: 14; V: TRBV7-2; size: .; DNA: TGTGCCAGCAGCTTAACTGTTGTACTAACTGAAGCTTTCTTT; CDR3: CASSLTVVLTEAFF
D: .; J: TRBJ2-5; length: 14; V: TRBV3-1; size: .; DNA: TGTGCCAGCAGCCAACGGGGGGCCAAAGAGACCCAGTACTTC; CDR3: CASSQRGAKETQYF
D: .; J: TRBJ2-3; length: 16; V: TRBV11-3; size: .; DNA: TGTGCCAGCAGCTTAGTCGGGGCAGGGATCACAGATACGCAGTATTTT; CDR3: CASSLVGAGITDTQYF
D: .; J: TRBJ2-1; length: 11; V: TRBV29-1; size: .; DNA: TGCAGCGTGGGGATCTACAATGAGCAGTTCTTC; CDR3: CSVGIYNEQFF
D: TRBD1; J: TRBJ2-5; length: 16; V: TRBV7-2; size: few; DNA: TGTGCCAGCAGTTACCCGGACAGGGGGCGGAGGGAGACCCAGTACTTC; CDR3: CASSYPDRGRRETQYF
D: .; J: TRBJ1-2; length: 14; V: TRBV4-1; size: .; DNA: TGCGCCAGCAGCCAAGAAAGCAGAAACTATGGCTACACCTTC; CDR3: CASSQESRNYGYTF
D: .; J: TRBJ1-4; length: 16; V: TRBV15; size: few; DNA: TGTGCCACCAGCAGAGCGGGGGGGCTAACTAATGAAAAACTGTTTTTT; CDR3: CATSRAGGLTNEKLFF
D: .; J: TRBJ2-7; length: 20; V: TRBV21-1; size: few; DNA: TGTGCCAGCAGCAAAGAACTGGTGTGGGGGAACGTACCTCCAGCCTACGAGCAGTACTTC; CDR3: CASSKELVWGNVPPAYEQYF
D: .; J: TRBJ2-7; length: 16; V: TRBV7-2; size: .; DNA: TGTGCCAGCAGCCGGGTCGCGGGACAATTAATTCCCGAGCAGTACTTC; CDR3: CASSRVAGQLIPEQYF
D: TRBD1; J: TRBJ1-2; length: 14; V: TRBV18; size: few; DNA: TGTGCCAGCAGTGGACAGGGAATTATGGTTGGCTACACCTTC; CDR3: CASSGQGIMVGYTF
D: TRBD1; J: TRBJ1-1; length: 12; V: TRBV4-1; size: .; DNA: TGCGCCAGCAGCCACCCAGGGGGTGAAGCTTTCTTT; CDR3: CASSHPGGEAFF
D: .; J: TRBJ1-2; length: 14; V: TRBV30; size: few; DNA: TGTGCCTGGAGTGTCAGGGTAATCGACTATGGCTACACCTTC; CDR3: CAWSVRVIDYGYTF
D: TRBD1; J: TRBJ1-1; length: 13; V: TRBV3-1; size: .; DNA: TGTGCCAGCAGCCAAGGCAACAGGGGGGAGGCTTTCTTT; CDR3: CASSQGNRGEAFF
D: .; J: TRBJ2-3; length: 14; V: TRBV6-5; size: many; DNA: TGTGCCAGCAGTTCCTCAGGTTCCGTCTGGACGCAGTATTTT; CDR3: CASSSSGSVWTQYF
D: .; J: TRBJ2-5; length: 14; V: TRBV6-6; size: few; DNA: TGTGCCAGCAGTTACTCTAACCCTGCTGAGACCCAGTACTTC; CDR3: CASSYSNPAETQYF
D: .; J: TRBJ2-3; length: 16; V: TRBV4-3; size: many; DNA: TGCGCCAGCAGCCAAGAAAGTGTAGTTTACACAGATACGCAGTATTTT; CDR3: CASSQESVVYTDTQYF
D: .; J: TRBJ1-6; length: 13; V: TRBV6-6; size: .; DNA: TGTGCCAGCATCCACAGGGAGGGTTCACCCCTCCACTTT; CDR3: CASIHREGSPLHF
D: .; J: TRBJ2-2; length: 16; V: TRBV18; size: many; DNA: TGTGCCAGCTCACTCCCATCGGGGGGCGGCGCCGGGGAGCTGTTTTTT; CDR3: CASSLPSGGGAGELFF
D: TRBD2; J: TRBJ2-5; length: 15; V: TRBV20-1; size: few; DNA: TGCAGTGCTAGCGGACGGGGGGGCGTCCAAGAGACCCAGTACTTC; CDR3: CSASGRGGVQETQYF
D: TRBD2; J: TRBJ2-5; length: 15; V: TRBV29-1; size: few; DNA: TGCAGCGTTGAAGAGACTAGCGGGGGCGGGGAGACCCAGTACTTC; CDR3: CSVEETSGGGETQYF
D: .; J: TRBJ2-5; length: 14; V: TRBV5-1; size: many; DNA: TGCGCCAGCAGCTTGTTCCAGGGTGGAGAGACCCAGTACTTC; CDR3: CASSLFQGGETQYF
D: TRBD2; J: TRBJ2-1; length: 16; V: TRBV5-1; size: few; DNA: TGCGCCAGCAGCCCCGATCCAGCGGGGGGGCTGTATGAGCAGTTCTTC; CDR3: CASSPDPAGGLYEQFF
D: TRBD1; J: TRBJ1-5; length: 17; V: TRBV3-1; size: many; DNA: TGTGCCAGCAGCCAAAGGGGGACAGGGGGCCCGAATCAGCCCCAGCATTTT; CDR3: CASSQRGTGGPNQPQHF
D: TRBD1; J: TRBJ1-1; length: 15; V: TRBV9; size: few; DNA: TGTGCCAGCAGCTCCCCCGGACAGGGGAACACTGAAGCTTTCTTT; CDR3: CASSSPGQGNTEAFF
D: TRBD1; J: TRBJ2-7; length: 17; V: TRBV3-1; size: .; DNA: TGTGCCAGCAGTCGACTTAGACCGGGACAGGGGATTCGCGAGCAGTACTTC; CDR3: CASSRLRPGQGIREQYF
D: .; J: TRBJ2-5; length: 13; V: TRBV4-1; size: .; DNA: TGCGCCAGCAGCCAGGCTAGCCAAGAGACCCAGTACTTC; CDR3: CASSQASQETQYF
D: TRBD1; J: TRBJ2-3; length: 16; V: TRBV12-3/TRBV12-4; size: few; DNA: TGTGCCAGCAGTTTAGGGGACAGGGGGTTGGGAGATACGCAGTATTTT; CDR3: CASSLGDRGLGDTQYF
D: .; J: TRBJ1-2; length: 14; V: TRBV6-5; size: few; DNA: TGTGCCAGCAGTTACTCGATGGCAGCCCAGGACTACACCTTC; CDR3: CASSYSMAAQDYTF
D: .; J: TRBJ2-1; length: 15; V: TRBV5-1; size: many; DNA: TGCGCCAGCAGCCTCGCAGGGCTAACGAACAACTTCTTGTTCTTC; CDR3: CASSLAGLTNNFLFF
D: .; J: TRBJ1-1; length: 14; V: TRBV7-9; size: few; DNA: TGTGCCAGCAGCCCCCGTGGCGGTGCCACTGAAGCTTTCTTT; CDR3: CASSPRGGATEAFF
D: .; J: TRBJ1-6; length: 15; V: TRBV15; size: .; DNA: TGTGCCACCAGCAGGGGTAGAGGGTCTAATTCACCCCTCCACTTT; CDR3: CATSRGRGSNSPLHF
D: TRBD1; J: TRBJ1-2; length: 16; V: TRBV4-2; size: few; DNA: TGTGCCAGCAGCCAATCAGGGACAGGGCGGATCTATGGCTACACCTTC; CDR3: CASSQSGTGRIYGYTF
D: .; J: TRBJ2-1; length: 13; V: TRBV7-8; size: .; DNA: TGTGCCAGCAGCTCACTCCTGAACAATGAGCAGTTCTTC; CDR3: CASSSLLNNEQFF
D: TRBD1; J: TRBJ2-5; length: 15; V: TRBV6-4; size: .; DNA: TGTGCCAGCAGTGACCCGACAGGGGGCGGCGAGACCCAGTACTTC; CDR3: CASSDPTGGGETQYF
D: .; J: TRBJ2-3; length: 14; V: TRBV9; size: many; DNA: TGTGCCAGCAGCGTAGCGGCCAGCCCAGATACGCAGTATTTT; CDR3: CASSVAASPDTQYF
D: .; J: TRBJ2-3; length: 13; V: TRBV7-9; size: many; DNA: TGTGCCAGCAGCTTAGAGGGTGCCGGGACGCAGTATTTT; CDR3: CASSLEGAGTQYF
D: .; J: TRBJ2-2; length: 13; V: TRBV7-3; size: many; DNA: TGTGCCAGCAGCGCCCAGAACACCGGGGAGCTGTTTTTT; CDR3: CASSAQNTGELFF
D: .; J: TRBJ2-5; length: 15; V: TRBV5-1; size: .; DNA: TGCGCCAGCAGATCCGGGACTCCAGCCCCAGAGACCCAGTACTTC; CDR3: CASRSGTPAPETQYF
D: .; J: TRBJ2-3; length: 14; V: TRBV6-6; size: few; DNA: TGTGCCAGCAGTTATATCGGGTTGACAGATACGCAGTATTTT; CDR3: CASSYIGLTDTQYF
D: TRBD2; J: TRBJ2-5; length: 14; V: TRBV6-2/TRBV6-3; size: .; DNA: TGTGCCAGCAGCTCAGCGGGGGGGCAAGAGACCCAGTACTTC; CDR3: CASSSAGGQETQYF
D: .; J: TRBJ1-1; length: 15; V: TRBV7-6; size: few; DNA: TGTGCCAGCAGCTTAGCGGTAGGGCCGGACACTGAAGCTTTCTTT; CDR3: CASSLAVGPDTEAFF